Listed below are T cell receptor beta chains from one sample, sequenced in a study of cytomegalovirus exposure and HLA in healthy donors. Using immunoSEQ multiplex PCR, the repertoire was profiled, and TCRdb retains in-frame clones only, with some absent. The sample includes approximately 130,000 clones, 81% seen only once; the top ten take around 2%. Sequencing input: PBMCs. The receptors originated from a man in his forties or fifties in good health and CMV-seronegative. Each CDR3 is given with its conserved first and last residue. A D gene is named only where the DNA matches it firmly. Size is stated for part of the rows, as once, few or many counts, or as a class when the clone is expanded.

J gene | clone size | D gene | V gene | CDR3 protein | CDR3 DNA
TRBJ1-5 | NA | TRBD1 | TRBV19 | CASRGQLDTQPQHF | TGTGCCAGTAGGGGACAGCTCGATACCCAGCCCCAGCATTTT
TRBJ2-2 | few | NA | TRBV27 | CASSSTTGTTNTGELFF | TGTGCCAGCAGTTCGACCACCGGGACAACGAACACCGGGGAGCTGTTTTTT
TRBJ1-1 | NA | NA | TRBV4-3 | CASSGEVARTEAFF | TGCGCCAGCAGCGGGGAGGTGGCGCGGACTGAAGCTTTCTTT
TRBJ2-3 | NA | TRBD2 | TRBV5-1 | CASSGGLAGGTDTQYF | TGCGCCAGCAGCGGAGGACTAGCGGGAGGCACAGATACGCAGTATTTT
TRBJ2-7 | NA | NA | TRBV5-5 | CASSPVRSGVVSGYEQYF | TGTGCCAGCAGCCCGGTCCGGTCAGGGGTGGTCTCGGGTTACGAGCAGTACTTC
TRBJ1-2 | NA | NA | TRBV2 | CASSPSRGGGYTF | TGTGCCAGCAGCCCTTCGCGGGGGGGAGGCTACACCTTC
TRBJ2-1 | once | TRBD2 | TRBV10-3 | CAISELAGVGNEQFF | TGTGCCATCAGTGAGTTAGCGGGAGTAGGTAATGAGCAGTTCTTC
TRBJ2-7 | NA | TRBD2 | TRBV11-3 | CASSLGSGNYEQYF | TGTGCCAGCAGCTTAGGTAGCGGGAATTACGAGCAGTACTTC
TRBJ1-2 | NA | NA | TRBV9 | CASSGRGKNYGYTF | TGTGCCAGCAGCGGCCGGGGGAAGAACTATGGCTACACCTTC
TRBJ2-2 | NA | TRBD1 | TRBV30 | CAWRGQGREAGELFF | TGTGCCTGGAGGGGACAGGGGAGGGAGGCCGGGGAGCTGTTTTTT
TRBJ2-4 | NA | NA | TRBV2 | CASSDGGLYF | TGTGCCAGCAGTGACGGGGGTTTGTACTTC
TRBJ2-7 | few | NA | TRBV7-5 | CARSLNLQDKSYEQYF | TGTGCCAGAAGCTTAAACCTGCAGGACAAGTCCTACGAGCAGTACTTC
TRBJ2-1 | NA | NA | TRBV5-1 | CASSLVPGAENEQFF | TGCGCCAGCAGCTTGGTCCCTGGCGCGGAAAATGAGCAGTTCTTC
TRBJ2-5 | NA | TRBD2 | TRBV6-1 | CASSAREGGRGETQYF | TGTGCCAGCAGTGCACGGGAAGGAGGGAGGGGAGAGACCCAGTACTTC
TRBJ2-7 | NA | NA | TRBV5-1 | CASSLNPSYEQYF | TGCGCCAGCAGCTTGAACCCCTCCTACGAGCAGTACTTC
TRBJ1-4 | NA | NA | TRBV10-3 | CAISESQGPEGKLFF | TGTGCCATCAGTGAGTCTCAGGGACCGGAGGGAAAACTGTTTTTT
TRBJ2-1 | NA | NA | TRBV30 | CAWSVGGGRHEQFF | TGTGCCTGGAGTGTAGGAGGGGGCCGTCATGAGCAGTTCTTC
TRBJ1-6 | NA | NA | TRBV6-1 | CASSAGRQDSPLHF | TGTGCCAGCAGTGCTGGGCGCCAGGATTCACCCCTCCACTTT
TRBJ1-1 | NA | NA | TRBV7-8 | CASSSLSYEAFF | TGTGCCAGCAGCTCACTATCCTATGAAGCTTTCTTT
TRBJ1-3 | NA | NA | TRBV5-1 | CASSLDPGRKNTIYF | TGCGCCAGCAGCTTGGATCCAGGGCGTAAAAACACCATATATTTT
TRBJ2-7 | NA | TRBD2 | TRBV19 | CASSPQTSGSDEQYF | TGTGCCAGTAGTCCGCAGACTAGCGGGAGTGACGAGCAGTACTTC
TRBJ2-7 | once | NA | TRBV7-6 | CASSLAPGFTYEQYF | TGTGCCAGCAGCTTGGCGCCGGGTTTCACCTACGAGCAGTACTTC
TRBJ2-5 | NA | NA | TRBV2 | CASSELGEETQYF | TGTGCCAGCAGTGAGTTAGGGGAAGAGACCCAGTACTTC
TRBJ1-2 | few | NA | TRBV7-8 | CASSLVAPNSWGYTF | TGTGCCAGCAGCTTAGTCGCCCCGAACTCCTGGGGCTACACCTTC
TRBJ1-2 | NA | NA | TRBV6-5 | CASRPATANYGYTF | TGTGCCAGCAGACCGGCGACAGCTAACTATGGCTACACCTTC
TRBJ1-1 | NA | TRBD1 | TRBV7-3 | CASSSGQGADAFF | TGTGCCAGCAGCTCCGGACAGGGGGCTGACGCTTTCTTT
TRBJ1-1 | once | NA | TRBV19 | CASTISPGAMGPEAFF | TGTGCCAGTACCATATCCCCAGGGGCGATGGGGCCTGAAGCTTTCTTT
TRBJ1-2 | NA | TRBD1 | TRBV6-1 | CASSWDRDYGYTF | TGTGCCAGCAGTTGGGACAGGGACTATGGCTACACCTTC
TRBJ1-2 | NA | NA | TRBV29-1 | CSVTPPNYGYTF | TGCAGCGTGACACCACCTAACTATGGCTACACCTTC
TRBJ2-7 | NA | NA | TRBV19 | CASSITPGYEQYF | TGTGCCAGTAGTATAACGCCGGGCTACGAGCAGTACTTC
TRBJ2-7 | NA | NA | TRBV30 | CALASDSSYEQYF | TGTGCCCTCGCTTCGGACAGCTCCTACGAGCAGTACTTC
TRBJ1-4 | NA | NA | TRBV7-8 | CASSSGTLGNEKLFF | TGTGCCAGCAGCTCCGGGACTCTGGGAAATGAAAAACTGTTTTTT
TRBJ1-5 | NA | TRBD1 | TRBV28 | CASSPITGTGDQPQHF | TGTGCCAGCAGTCCTATAACCGGGACAGGGGATCAGCCCCAGCATTTT
TRBJ1-5 | NA | NA | TRBV7-9 | CASSFYYQPQHF | TGTGCCAGCAGCTTTTACTATCAGCCCCAGCATTTT
TRBJ2-2 | NA | NA | TRBV19 | CASSSRRGSGELFF | TGTGCCAGTAGTTCCCGACGGGGATCCGGGGAGCTGTTTTTT
TRBJ2-7 | NA | TRBD2 | TRBV5-4 | CASSLEIAGGPYEQYF | TGTGCCAGCAGCCTGGAAATAGCGGGGGGACCCTACGAGCAGTACTTC
TRBJ1-2 | NA | NA | TRBV10-3 | CAISGAGSNGYTF | TGTGCCATCAGTGGGGCGGGTTCAAATGGCTACACCTTC
TRBJ1-1 | few | TRBD1 | TRBV19 | CASSIRTGTEAFF | TGTGCCAGTAGTATCCGGACAGGGACTGAAGCTTTCTTT
TRBJ1-2 | NA | NA | TRBV5-4 | CASSSYRENYGYTF | TGTGCCAGCAGCTCGTACAGGGAGAACTATGGCTACACCTTC
TRBJ1-2 | NA | NA | TRBV30 | CAWSAGYGYGYTF | TGTGCCTGGAGTGCAGGGTACGGCTATGGCTACACCTTC
TRBJ2-5 | NA | TRBD1 | TRBV7-3 | CASSLSGDRGFETQYF | TGTGCCAGCAGCTTATCTGGGGACAGGGGGTTCGAGACCCAGTACTTC
TRBJ1-4 | once | NA | TRBV5-6 | CASSLAGRWEKLFF | TGTGCCAGCAGCTTGGCCGGCAGGTGGGAAAAACTGTTTTTT
TRBJ2-7 | NA | TRBD1 | TRBV9 | CASSVGGDRTYEQYF | TGTGCCAGCAGCGTAGGGGGGGACAGGACCTACGAGCAGTACTTC
TRBJ2-7 | NA | TRBD2 | TRBV4-1 | CASSQGEGLAGTSYEQYF | TGCGCCAGCAGCCAGGGAGAGGGACTAGCGGGAACGTCCTACGAGCAGTACTTC
TRBJ2-1 | NA | TRBD2 | TRBV2 | CASSETSGRIVEQFF | TGTGCCAGCAGTGAGACTAGCGGGAGGATCGTTGAGCAGTTCTTC
TRBJ2-1 | NA | TRBD2 | TRBV9 | CASSATSGGALEPEQFF | TGTGCCAGCAGCGCGACTAGCGGGGGGGCCTTAGAACCTGAGCAGTTCTTC
TRBJ2-1 | NA | TRBD1 | TRBV7-9 | CASSLPGQGNNEQFF | TGTGCCAGCAGCCTCCCGGGACAGGGAAACAATGAGCAGTTCTTC
TRBJ2-6 | NA | NA | TRBV19 | CASSIEVGSGANGLTF | TGTGCCAGTAGTATTGAGGTGGGCTCTGGGGCCAACGGCCTGACTTTC
TRBJ2-2 | NA | TRBD2 | TRBV7-8 | CASSLLAGGTGELFF | TGTGCCAGCAGCTTATTAGCGGGAGGCACCGGGGAGCTGTTTTTT
TRBJ2-1 | once | TRBD2 | TRBV28 | CASSLLGGSSYNEQFF | TGTGCCAGCAGTTTATTGGGCGGGAGCTCCTACAATGAGCAGTTCTTC
TRBJ1-3 | NA | NA | TRBV30 | CAWSSHLSSGNTIYF | TGTGCCTGGAGCTCACATTTAAGCTCTGGAAACACCATATATTTT
TRBJ2-1 | NA | TRBD2 | TRBV30 | CAWTRLGGEVVNEQFF | TGTGCCTGGACCCGACTGGGGGGGGAGGTAGTCAATGAGCAGTTCTTC
TRBJ2-3 | NA | TRBD1 | TRBV5-1 | CASSLGQGPDTQYF | TGCGCCAGCAGCTTGGGACAGGGGCCAGATACGCAGTATTTT